These 3 T cell receptor beta chains were sequenced from one sample in a study of blood T cell repertoires in COVID-19. Some clones are missing from TCRdb's copy, which holds only in-frame ones; the method was immunoSEQ multiplex PCR. The table shows about 180,000 clones, with roughly three quarters occurring only once. Specimen: PBMCs or T cells enriched from blood (not recorded which). These receptors originate from a man in his fifties or sixties who had been exposed to COVID-19.

This chain joins TRBV7-9 and TRBJ1-4, with 12 bases lining up with TRBD1. Germline-derived CDR1 and CDR2 are SEHNR and FQNEAQ (reference sequence). V lost 1 base, J lost 5 bases, and 5 bases stayed unmatched. The CDR3 totals 17 residues. This CDR3 reads CASSLEGQGALNEKLFF. As DNA, the CDR3 is TGTGCCAGCAGCTTAGAGGGACAGGGGGCCCTAAATGAAAAACTGTTTTTT.

The chain joins TRBV5-1 to TRBJ2-7, with TRBD2 identical over 10 bases. Germline CDR1 SGHRS, CDR2 YFSETQ. The CDR3 contains 13 residues. V trimming: 2 bases; J trimming: 12 bases; junction bases outside the gene matches: 8. The CDR3 is CASSLRLAGVVYF. The CDR3 coding sequence is TGCGCCAGCAGCTTAAGGCTAGCGGGAGTGGTGTACTTC.

The V and J genes are TRBV4-3 and TRBJ1-1, with D maybe TRBD1 (5 bases). The CDR3 is made up of 18 amino acids. Germline-derived CDR1 and CDR2 are LGHNA and YSLEER. V was shortened by 0 bases and J by 1 base, with 18 bases between the two germline ends. The CDR3 reads CASSQDFSRGGGNTEAFF. DNA for the CDR3: TGCGCCAGCAGCCAAGATTTTTCCCGGGGGGGTGGGAACACTGAAGCTTTCTTT.